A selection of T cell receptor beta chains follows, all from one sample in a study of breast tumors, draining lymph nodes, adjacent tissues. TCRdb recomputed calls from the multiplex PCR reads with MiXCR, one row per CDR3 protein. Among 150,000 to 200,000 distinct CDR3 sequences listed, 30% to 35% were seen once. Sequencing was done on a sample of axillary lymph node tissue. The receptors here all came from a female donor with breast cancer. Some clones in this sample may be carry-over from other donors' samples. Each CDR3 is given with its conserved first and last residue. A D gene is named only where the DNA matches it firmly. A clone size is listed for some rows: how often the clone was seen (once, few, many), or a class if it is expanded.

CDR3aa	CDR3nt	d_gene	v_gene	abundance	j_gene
CASSSRVVNTEAFF	TGTGCCAGCAGTTCCAGGGTCGTGAACACTGAAGCTTTCTTT	NA	TRBV12-3/TRBV12-4	NA	TRBJ1-1
CASSIERLAGLLSGANVLTF	TGTGCCAGTAGTATAGAGCGACTAGCGGGGCTCCTCTCTGGGGCCAACGTCCTGACTTTC	TRBD2	TRBV19	NA	TRBJ2-6
CASSGSAGTDNSPLHF	TGTGCCAGCAGTGGCTCAGCGGGGACAGATAATTCACCCCTCCACTTT	TRBD1	TRBV2	NA	TRBJ1-6
CASSLIGQGRNTIYF	TGTGCCAGCAGCCTCATTGGACAGGGGAGAAACACCATATATTTT	TRBD1	TRBV13	many	TRBJ1-3
CASSLVSPADYGYTF	TGTGCCAGCAGCTTAGTATCGCCAGCGGACTATGGCTACACCTTC	NA	TRBV7-9	many	TRBJ1-2
CASSLDTRGDTQYF	TGTGCCAGCAGTCTCGACACTAGGGGCGATACGCAGTATTTT	NA	TRBV28	many	TRBJ2-3
CASSPLRGNLIGDLFF	TGTGCCAGTAGCCCTCTGCGGGGCAATTTGATTGGGGATCTGTTTTTT	NA	TRBV19	once	TRBJ2-2
CASSPPGLAGNTIYF	TGTGCCAGCTCACCACCGGGTCTAGCTGGAAACACCATATATTTT	NA	TRBV18	many	TRBJ1-3
CASTITDLNYGYTIYF	TGTGCCAGCACCATAACAGACCTTAACTATGGCTACACCATATATTTT	NA	TRBV7-2	NA	TRBJ1-3
CASSVQDGYSNQPQHF	TGTGCCAGCAGTGTTCAGGACGGTTATAGCAATCAGCCCCAGCATTTT	NA	TRBV2	many	TRBJ1-5
CASSHSSGQGARNQPQHF	TGTGCCAGCAGTCACTCGAGTGGTCAGGGGGCCAGGAATCAGCCCCAGCATTTT	TRBD1	TRBV6-6	NA	TRBJ1-5
CASGLESPNYGYTF	TGTGCCAGCGGGTTAGAATCCCCAAACTATGGCTACACCTTC	NA	TRBV7-8	many	TRBJ1-2
CASSLGDRGYEQFF	TGTGCCAGCAGTTTAGGGGACAGGGGCTATGAGCAGTTCTTC	TRBD1	TRBV12-3/TRBV12-4	many	TRBJ2-1
CSEPGQLNSPLHF	TGCAGCGAACCGGGACAGCTCAATTCACCCCTCCACTTT	TRBD1	TRBV29-1	many	TRBJ1-6
CSPIGGQGDTQYF	TGCAGTCCAATAGGGGGGCAGGGGGATACGCAGTATTTT	NA	TRBV20-1	many	TRBJ2-3
CATSEYPGIQPQHF	TGTGCCACCAGTGAATACCCGGGCATTCAGCCCCAGCATTTT	NA	TRBV24-1	many	TRBJ1-5
CASGLYSACEQYF	TGCGCCAGCGGCTTATACAGCGCCTGCGAGCAGTACTTC	NA	TRBV5-1	NA	TRBJ2-7
CASSPGTGGSYEQYF	TGTGCCAGCAGTCCCGGGACTGGGGGCTCCTACGAGCAGTACTTC	NA	TRBV6-5	many	TRBJ2-7
CASRTGASSYNEQFF	TGTGCCAGCAGGACAGGGGCCAGCTCCTACAATGAGCAGTTCTTC	TRBD1	TRBV6-1	NA	TRBJ2-1
CASSTGHGGNEKLFF	TGTGCCAGCAGCACGGGTCACGGGGGAAATGAAAAACTGTTTTTT	NA	TRBV11-3	NA	TRBJ1-4
CASSVWQKNSPLHF	TGTGCCAGCAGCGTTTGGCAGAAAAATTCACCCCTCCACTTT	NA	TRBV9	many	TRBJ1-6
CSATPIGQGDTEAFF	TGCAGTGCTACCCCCATTGGGCAGGGAGACACTGAAGCTTTCTTT	NA	TRBV20-1	NA	TRBJ1-1
CATSRTREGIYTDTQYF	TGTGCCACCAGCAGGACCAGAGAAGGAATCTACACAGATACGCAGTATTTT	NA	TRBV15	NA	TRBJ2-3
CASSPLDLGETQYF	TGTGCCAGCTCACCCTTAGACCTCGGAGAGACCCAGTACTTC	NA	TRBV18	many	TRBJ2-5
CASSLGGGARRMAGELFF	TGTGCCAGCAGCTTAGGTGGGGGGGCGAGGAGAATGGCCGGGGAGCTGTTTTTT	NA	TRBV7-2	many	TRBJ2-2
CASSGRTGQETQSF	TGTGCCAGCAGCGGGCGGACAGGGCAAGAGACCCAGTCCTTC	TRBD1	TRBV9	few	TRBJ2-5
CASLWGGGPDNEQFF	TGTGCCAGCTTATGGGGCGGGGGCCCTGACAATGAGCAGTTCTTC	NA	TRBV11-2	NA	TRBJ2-1
CASSLGGQGAVGIQYF	TGTGCCAGCAGTTTGGGGGGCCAGGGGGCGGTCGGCATTCAGTACTTC	TRBD1	TRBV12-3/TRBV12-4	few	TRBJ2-4
CASSRDRAGETQYF	TGCGCCAGCAGTCGGGACAGGGCGGGGGAGACCCAGTACTTC	TRBD1	TRBV5-1	many	TRBJ2-5
CASSPRTSGGADTQYF	TGTGCCAGCAGCCCCCGTACTAGCGGGGGCGCGGATACGCAGTATTTT	TRBD2	TRBV3-1	few	TRBJ2-3
CATSDFGSGVTDTQYF	TGTGCCACCAGTGATTTCGGTAGCGGGGTCACAGATACGCAGTATTTT	TRBD2	TRBV24-1	many	TRBJ2-3
CASSPTPGTGAEKLFF	TGTGCCAGCAGCCCGACCCCCGGGACAGGGGCTGAAAAACTGTTTTTT	TRBD1	TRBV7-9	many	TRBJ1-4
CASSPWGAKGQETQYF	TGTGCCAGCAGCCCCTGGGGCGCAAAGGGGCAAGAGACCCAGTACTTC	NA	TRBV7-6	many	TRBJ2-5
CSATTSGRAATQHF	TGCAGTGCTACTACTAGCGGGAGGGCAGCTACGCAGCATTTT	NA	TRBV20-1	NA	TRBJ1-5
CASSEGREYTEAFF	TGTGCCAGCAGTGAGGGGAGGGAATACACTGAAGCTTTCTTT	NA	TRBV2	few	TRBJ1-1
CASSEVGAPGQPQHF	TGTGCCAGCAGTGAAGTGGGGGCGCCGGGGCAGCCCCAGCATTTT	NA	TRBV6-1	NA	TRBJ1-5
CASRPGQGQGGYTF	TGTGCCAGCAGACCGGGACAGGGGCAGGGTGGCTACACCTTC	TRBD1	TRBV6-5	many	TRBJ1-2
CASSLTVNTGELFF	TGTGCCAGCTCACTGACAGTGAACACCGGGGAGCTGTTTTTT	NA	TRBV18	many	TRBJ2-2
CSATGELFF	TGCAGTGCTACCGGGGAGCTGTTTTTT	NA	TRBV20-1	few	TRBJ2-2
CASSQEEGFSNYGYTF	TGTGCCAGCAGCCAAGAAGAGGGTTTTTCTAACTATGGCTACACCTTC	NA	TRBV4-2	many	TRBJ1-2
CASGSTRGLEGNEQFF	TGTGCTAGTGGTAGCACCCGTGGACTAGAGGGTAATGAGCAGTTCTTC	TRBD2	TRBV12-5	few	TRBJ2-1
CASSPLADTQYF	TGTGCCAGCAGCCCTCTGGCAGATACGCAGTATTTT	NA	TRBV3-1	NA	TRBJ2-3